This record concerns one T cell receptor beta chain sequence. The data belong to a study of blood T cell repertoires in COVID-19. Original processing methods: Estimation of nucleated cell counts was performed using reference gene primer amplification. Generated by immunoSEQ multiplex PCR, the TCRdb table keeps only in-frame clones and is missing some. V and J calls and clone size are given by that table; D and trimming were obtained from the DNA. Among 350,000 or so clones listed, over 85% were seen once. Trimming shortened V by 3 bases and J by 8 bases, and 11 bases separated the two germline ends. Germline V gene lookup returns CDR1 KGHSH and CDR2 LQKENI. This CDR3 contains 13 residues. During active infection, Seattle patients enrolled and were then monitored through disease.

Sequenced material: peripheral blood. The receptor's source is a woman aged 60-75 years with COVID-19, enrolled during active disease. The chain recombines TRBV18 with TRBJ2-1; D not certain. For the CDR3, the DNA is TGTGCCAGCTCACCGCCCCTACTCTATGAGCAGTTCTTC. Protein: CASSPPLLYEQFF.